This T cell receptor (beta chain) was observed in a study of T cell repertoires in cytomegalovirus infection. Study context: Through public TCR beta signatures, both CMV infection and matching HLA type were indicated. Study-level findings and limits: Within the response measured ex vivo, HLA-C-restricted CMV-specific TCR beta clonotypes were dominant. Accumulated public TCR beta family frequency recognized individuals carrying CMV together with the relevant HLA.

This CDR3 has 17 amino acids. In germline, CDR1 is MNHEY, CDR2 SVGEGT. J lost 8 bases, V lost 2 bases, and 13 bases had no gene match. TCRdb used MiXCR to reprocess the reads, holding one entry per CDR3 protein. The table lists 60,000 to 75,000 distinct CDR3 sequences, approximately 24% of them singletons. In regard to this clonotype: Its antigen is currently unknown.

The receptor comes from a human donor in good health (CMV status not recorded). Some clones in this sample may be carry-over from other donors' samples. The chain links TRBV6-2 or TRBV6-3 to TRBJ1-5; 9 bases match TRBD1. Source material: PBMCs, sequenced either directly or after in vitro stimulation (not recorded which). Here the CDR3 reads CASSYGGQGAGGEPQHF. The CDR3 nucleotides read TGTGCCAGCAGTTACGGGGGACAGGGTGCCGGCGGAGAGCCCCAGCATTTT.